The sequence of this TCR beta chain was determined in a study of CD8 T cells in Susac syndrome. The V gene's germline CDR1 is SEHNR and CDR2 FQNEAQ (reference sequence). Trimming took 5 bases from V and 6 from J, leaving 16 bases between them. This CDR3 has 14 residues. CD8+ and CD4+ T cells taken from blood had their TCR beta sequenced. A quantity of roughly 0.5 to 1 ug RNA underwent reverse transcription using random hexamers. Multiplex immunoSEQ PCR targeted 54 Vbeta and 13 Jbeta TCR beta segments. TCRdb re-called the immunoSEQ multiplex PCR reads through MiXCR, storing one row per CDR3 protein. Counted here are under 200,000 distinct CDR3 sequences, roughly 94% occurring once; the ten biggest clones make up 0.12%.

This clonotype originated in a human donor with Susac syndrome. This chain uses TRBV7-9 with TRBJ1-1; D is uncertain. The sequenced sample was CD4+ T cells from PBMCs. The CDR3 loop is CASSHWAVLAEAFF. The CDR3, as DNA: TGTGCCAGCAGCCACTGGGCGGTCCTAGCTGAAGCTTTCTTT.